This passage covers 30 T cell receptor beta chains from one sample sequenced in a study of cytomegalovirus exposure and HLA in healthy donors. Vbeta (60) and Jbeta (13) primers were used in the PCR. Libraries were prepared by immunoSEQ multiplex PCR; TCRdb keeps only in-frame clonotypes and omits some of them. The data show roughly 150,000 clones, with 73% seen just once and around 1.6% held by the top ten. The sample taken for sequencing was PBMCs. The receptors here all came from a woman aged 18-29 years in good health and CMV-seronegative.

V is TRBV6-5 and J is TRBJ1-1, with D perhaps TRBD1 (6 bases). The V end was cut by 7 bases, the J end by 1 base, with 10 bases between. Germline assignment: CDR1 MNHEY and CDR2 SVGAGI. This CDR3 comprises 13 residues. The CDR3 loop reads CASTTGRNTEAFF. CDR3 sequence (DNA): TGTGCCAGCACCACAGGGAGGAACACTGAAGCTTTCTTT.

The chain links TRBV4-3 to TRBJ1-6, with D maybe TRBD1 (6 bases). Trimming stripped 2 bases from V and 4 bases from J, with 6 bases between. Germline V lookup: CDR1 LGHNA, CDR2 YSLEER. The CDR3 totals 14 residues. The CDR3 nucleotides are TGCGCCAGCAGCCAACAGGGGTATAATTCACCCCTCCACTTT. It specifies CASSQQGYNSPLHF.

This clone was counted once. V is TRBV4-3 and J is TRBJ1-2; D unresolved. V was pared by 0 bases and J by 0 bases, with 11 bases between. The length of the CDR3 is 16 residues. The V gene's germline CDR1 is LGHNA and CDR2 YSLEER. The CDR3 region is CASSQDTRISNYGYTF. Written as DNA, the CDR3 is TGCGCCAGCAGCCAAGACACCAGAATATCTAACTATGGCTACACCTTC.

The chain links TRBV19 to TRBJ2-4, with TRBD2 as a possible D gene (6 bases). Looked up from germline, CDR1 is LNHDA and CDR2 is SQIVND (reference sequence). V gave up 5 bases and J gave up 0 bases, with 14 bases separating them. This CDR3 contains 16 residues. The CDR3 sequence: CASSVLAAEAKNIQYF. The CDR3, as DNA: TGTGCCAGTAGTGTCTTAGCGGCGGAAGCCAAAAACATTCAGTACTTC.

V usage is TRBV9 and J usage is TRBJ2-1, with a tentative D call TRBD2 (5 bases). The germline V and J ends were trimmed by 0 bases and 7 bases, with 17 bases remaining between them. Per germline, CDR1 SGDLS and CDR2 YYNGEE. The CDR3 loop spans 16 amino acids. The CDR3 nucleotides read TGTGCCAGCAGCGTAGGAGCCGATAACACGGGGAATGAGCAGTTCTTC. It specifies CASSVGADNTGNEQFF.

The chain recombines TRBV5-1 with TRBJ2-5; TRBD1 aligns across 10 bases. The V and J ends lost 3 bases and 11 bases, in that order; junction bases with no gene match: 7. The CDR3 consists of 13 residues. Germline V gene sequence: CDR1 SGHRS, CDR2 YFSETQ. Here the CDR3 DNA reads TGCGCCAGCAGCTCCGGCGGGACAGGGGAGCAGTACTTC. Residues: CASSSGGTGEQYF.

The chain has TRBV7-2 and TRBJ2-7; TRBD1 agrees at 7 bases. With V trimmed by 1 base and J by 2 bases, 5 bases remained unmatched. CDR1 and CDR2 (germline): SGHTA, FQGNSA. The CDR3 has 15 amino acids. CDR3 coding DNA: TGTGCCAGCAGCTTAGTAGGGACAGAAGCCTACGAGCAGTACTTC. Translating it yields CASSLVGTEAYEQYF.

CDR3 nucleotides: TGTGCCAGCTCACCATCCGAGGGGGCCCACAATGGCTACACCTTC. This gives the protein CASSPSEGAHNGYTF. The chain couples TRBV18 to TRBJ1-2; 7 bases line up with TRBD1. The CDR3 has 15 amino acids. Germline V gene data show CDR1 as KGHSH and CDR2 as LQKENI. Trimming at V came to 2 bases and at J to 6 bases, leaving 9 bases not matched to a gene.

This clone was seen only a few times. The chain combines TRBV28 with TRBJ1-1, with D perhaps matching TRBD1 (5 bases). CDR1 is MDHEN, CDR2 SYDVKM, per germline. Trimming removed 6 bases from V and 5 bases from J, with 10 bases in between. CDR3 length: 12 residues. DNA of the CDR3: TGTGCCAGCAGGGGGGGATTTACTGAAGCTTTCTTT. This sequence encodes CASRGGFTEAFF.

The V gene is TRBV7-2, the J gene TRBJ1-2; 7 nucleotides line up with TRBD1. V trimming: 5 bases; J trimming: 2 bases; junction bases outside the gene matches: 8. Germline V gene data show CDR1 as SGHTA and CDR2 as FQGNSA. This CDR3 region has 15 residues. The chain's CDR3 is CASSPMGQSNYGYTF. The CDR3 region has the DNA TGTGCCAGCAGCCCAATGGGACAGAGCAACTATGGCTACACCTTC.

V and J are TRBV5-6 and TRBJ2-5; 7 bases fit TRBD1. The last part of the DNA fits TRBJ2-7 better; the J call may be wrong. The CDR3 has 15 residues. CDR1 is SGHDT and CDR2 is YYEEEE in the germline V gene. The CDR3 spells CASSPGQASSYEQYF. CDR3 coding DNA: TGTGCCAGCAGCCCTGGACAGGCAAGCTCCTACGAGCAGTACTTC.

V gene TRBV7-2 combines with J gene TRBJ1-4, with no clear D. This CDR3 region has 15 residues. CDR1 is SGHTA, CDR2 FQGNSA, per germline. Trimming cost V 3 bases and J 0 bases, with 8 bases left between them. CDR3 sequence: CASSFGGATNEKLFF. The CDR3 nucleotides are TGTGCCAGCAGCTTTGGCGGTGCAACTAATGAAAAACTGTTTTTT.

J is TRBJ2-6 and V is TRBV15; no definite D call. V lost 3 bases to trimming and J lost 2 bases, with 5 bases between them. The CDR3 is 14 residues long. The germline V gene encodes CDR1 LNHNV and CDR2 YYDKDF (reference sequence). The DNA for the CDR3 is TGTGCCACCAGCAGGAGAGCTGGGGCCAACGTCCTGACTTTC. Translating it yields CATSRRAGANVLTF.

V is TRBV7-7 and J is TRBJ1-4; 11 bases are a match to TRBD1. V dropped 5 bases and J dropped 3; count of bases not matched to a gene: 2. The V gene's germline CDR1 is SSHAT and CDR2 FNYEAQ (reference sequence). The CDR3 has 15 amino acids. CDR3 sequence: CASSPGQGANEKLFF. The CDR3 DNA is TGTGCCAGCAGCCCGGGACAGGGGGCTAATGAAAAACTGTTTTTT.

The V call is TRBV9, the J call TRBJ2-5, with a tentative D call TRBD1 (6 bases). The CDR3 spans 13 residues. Germline values: CDR1 SGDLS, CDR2 YYNGEE. Trimming left V 4 bases short and J 2 bases short, with 9 bases between. The CDR3 DNA is TGTGCCAGCAGCAGGGACATTCAAGAGACCCAGTACTTC. It translates to CASSRDIQETQYF.

This chain joins TRBV18 and TRBJ2-3; maybe TRBD1 (6 bases). Trimming stripped 3 bases from V and 4 bases from J, with 14 bases between. The CDR3 runs 15 residues. CDR1 is KGHSH, CDR2 LQKENI, per germline. DNA of the CDR3: TGTGCCAGCTCACCGGGCAGGGGCGAAGCAGATACGCAGTATTTT. Protein sequence: CASSPGRGEADTQYF.

The chain uses TRBV5-6 and TRBJ2-3; TRBD1 might be the D (7 bases). V lost 4 bases, J lost 4 bases, and 13 bases lay in between. Germline V gives CDR1 SGHDT, CDR2 YYEEEE. The CDR3 covers 14 residues. CDR3 loop: CASSAEGAADTQYF. The DNA for the CDR3 is TGTGCCAGCAGCGCGGAGGGGGCCGCAGATACGCAGTATTTT.

The CDR3 loop reads CASSQQGGNQPQHF. CDR3 nucleotides: TGCGCCAGCAGCCAACAAGGGGGCAATCAGCCCCAGCATTTT. The chain is built from TRBV4-3 and TRBJ1-5, with D possibly being TRBD1 (5 bases). Germline V gives CDR1 LGHNA, CDR2 YSLEER. The V gene lost 2 bases and the J gene lost 2 bases, with 7 bases spanning the gap. CDR3 length equals 14 residues.

The J gene is TRBJ2-3, the V gene TRBV9, with a weak D call TRBD2 (6 bases). CDR3 length: 15 amino acids. Germline V CDR1 and CDR2: SGDLS, YYNGEE. V lost 0 bases, J lost 6 bases, and 14 bases lay in between. This CDR3 reads CASSVGGAQLDTQYF. CDR3 nucleotides: TGTGCCAGCAGCGTAGGCGGGGCCCAATTGGATACGCAGTATTTT.

This clone was observed a single time. The J gene is TRBJ2-3, the V gene TRBV19; the D gene is possibly TRBD2 (5 bases). CDR1 and CDR2 from the germline V gene are LNHDA and SQIVND (reference sequence). This CDR3 is 14 amino acids long. V lost 1 base to trimming and J lost 4 bases, with 9 bases between them. The CDR3 sequence: CASSIAQRADTQYF. DNA of the CDR3: TGTGCCAGTAGTATAGCCCAGAGGGCAGATACGCAGTATTTT.

The rearrangement joins TRBV30 to TRBJ1-1; TRBD1 matches at 7 bases. The length of the CDR3 is 14 residues. Germline trimming cut 3 bases from V and 4 bases from J; bases unmatched to any gene: 8. Germline V gene sequence: CDR1 GTSNPN, CDR2 SVGIG (reference sequence). The CDR3, as DNA: TGTGCCTGGAGGTTTGGGGCAGGGGGCACTGAAGCTTTCTTT. Translating it yields CAWRFGAGGTEAFF.

The V gene is TRBV19, the J gene TRBJ2-1, with unresolved D. The CDR3 totals 14 residues. Germline lookup yields CDR1 LNHDA and CDR2 SQIVND (reference sequence). V was pared by 6 bases and J by 6 bases, with 15 bases between. The CDR3 DNA reads as TGTGCCAGTAGGCGACCGGGTGTGGTCAATGAGCAGTTCTTC. Translating gives CASRRPGVVNEQFF.

The chain is built from TRBV28 and TRBJ1-2; D remains ambiguous. The germline V gene has CDR1 MDHEN and CDR2 SYDVKM. The ends were cut back, 3 bases at V and 0 bases at J, with 8 bases in the middle. The CDR3 sequence is 14 residues long. The CDR3 coding sequence is TGTGCCAGCAGTTTGTCCGGGGCTAACTATGGCTACACCTTC. Translated, it gives CASSLSGANYGYTF.

This clone was counted once. This chain connects TRBV4-1 to TRBJ2-5; possibly TRBD2 for D (6 bases). From germline, CDR1 is MGHRA and CDR2 YSYEKL. CDR3 size: 13 residues. V lost 3 bases and J 9 bases, leaving 14 bases between the germline ends. Here the CDR3 DNA reads TGCGCCAGCAGCCAGGGACTCCTCGAGGCCCAGTACTTC. As protein: CASSQGLLEAQYF.

V gene TRBV27 combines with J gene TRBJ1-1; 7 nucleotides match TRBD1. CDR3 length equals 15 residues. V lost 5 bases and J lost 1; bases outside the gene matches: 7. In germline, CDR1 is MNHEY, CDR2 SMNVEV (reference sequence). As DNA, the CDR3 is TGTGCCAGCAGTACGGCCGGGACAGAGAACACTGAAGCTTTCTTT. Its protein product is CASSTAGTENTEAFF.

This clone was observed a handful of times. The chain combines TRBV21-1 with TRBJ2-7; the listed D gene, TRBD1, was not tested against the DNA. TRBV21-1 is annotated as a pseudogene. The CDR3 has 14 amino acids. The CDR3 region is CASSNGSSSYEQYF. DNA for the CDR3: TGTGCCAGCAGCAATGGCTCAAGCTCCTACGAGCAGTACTTC.

The chain links TRBV4-2 to TRBJ2-7, with TRBD1 matching 10 bases. V lost 1 base and J lost 4; bases outside the gene matches: 4. The CDR3 has 15 amino acids. Germline CDR1 LGHNA, CDR2 YNFKEQ. The CDR3 protein is CASSQGGTGVYEQYF. Written as DNA, the CDR3 is TGTGCCAGCAGCCAAGGAGGGACAGGGGTGTACGAGCAGTACTTC.

This chain connects TRBV19 to TRBJ1-1, with D maybe TRBD1 (5 bases). Germline values: CDR1 LNHDA, CDR2 SQIVND (reference sequence). This CDR3 region has 16 residues. Between the trimmed V and J ends, which lost 5 bases and 3 bases, there was a span of 19 bases. The CDR3 bases are TGTGCCAGTAGTCCTGGACAACCGTGGATGTACACTGAAGCTTTCTTT. Translated: CASSPGQPWMYTEAFF.

This clone appeared many times. The chain links TRBV19 to TRBJ2-1; D uncertain. The CDR3 extends over 15 amino acids. Germline assignment: CDR1 LNHDA and CDR2 SQIVND (reference sequence). Trimming shortened V by 0 bases and J by 4 bases, and 10 bases separated the two germline ends. The CDR3 sequence is CASSIDWATYNEQFF. CDR3 nucleotides: TGTGCCAGTAGTATAGATTGGGCAACATACAATGAGCAGTTCTTC.

This clone was observed a few times. The J gene is TRBJ2-1, the V gene TRBV9, with 8 bases that match TRBD2. The CDR3 contains 15 residues. Losses at the gene ends were 3 bases for V and 4 bases for J; bases not matched to a gene: 6. Germline lookup yields CDR1 SGDLS and CDR2 YYNGEE. The CDR3 DNA sequence: TGTGCCAGCAGCGGTGGAGCGGGGGCGTACAATGAGCAGTTCTTC. Its protein is CASSGGAGAYNEQFF.